The clone carrying this T cell receptor (beta chain) was counted at least ten times. Unique molecular identifiers were used in preparing the TCRbeta library. TCRdb re-analysed the PCR reads in MiXCR, keeping a single row per CDR3 protein. The table includes 600,000 to 700,000 distinct CDR3 sequences, approximately 14% detected once. This entry is derived from a study of T-cell reconstitution after alpha-beta-depleted transplantation in children. The germline V and J ends were trimmed by 6 bases and 3 bases, with 11 bases remaining between them. Looked up from germline, CDR1 is MGHDK and CDR2 is SYGVNS. The CDR3 spans 13 residues.

The chain uses TRBV25-1 and TRBJ1-2; D unclear. The material sequenced was PBMCs, taken before TCRalphabeta/CD19-depleted stem cell transplant. The receptor was derived from a girl aged 2 to 10 with congenital amegakaryocytic thrombocytopenia, due to receive a stem cell transplant. The CDR3 region is CASRDRNHYGYTF. The CDR3 nucleotides read TGTGCCAGCAGGGACCGAAACCACTATGGCTACACCTTC.